These 22 T cell receptor beta chains were sequenced from one sample in a study of blood T cells in healthy people across ages. Sample-barcoded 5' priming and a J-beta primer mix drove a second PCR of 7 to 11 cycles. Using its own MiXCR run on the 5' RACE reads, TCRdb lists one record per CDR3 protein. Of around 2 million distinct CDR3 sequences in the sample, about 39% were seen once. The sequencing input was blood. These receptors all stem from a human donor in good health.

The rearrangement links TRBV12-3 or TRBV12-4 to TRBJ1-2; D is perhaps TRBD1 (6 bases). The CDR3 is made up of 13 amino acids. V was pared by 5 bases and J by 7 bases, with 14 bases between. This CDR3 is CASSRTETFGYTF. The CDR3 DNA reads as TGTGCCAGCAGTCGGACAGAAACTTTTGGCTACACCTTC.

This clonotype was seen more than once but under ten times. The chain employs TRBV5-4 and TRBJ2-6, with 9 bases lining up with TRBD1. With V trimmed by 5 bases and J by 0 bases, 12 bases remained unmatched. CDR1 SGHNT and CDR2 YYREEE come from the germline V gene (reference sequence). The CDR3 has 19 residues. CDR3 loop: CASSSPDRGPTSGANVLTF. The CDR3 bases are TGTGCCAGCAGTTCCCCGGACAGGGGCCCTACCTCTGGGGCCAACGTCCTGACTTTC.

This clonotype was detected a few times. The junction differs from germline at one of its ends, possibly a read error. In DNA, the CDR3 is TGCGCCAGCAGTCACAGGGCGAGCAATCAGCCCCAGCATTTT. It encodes CASSHRASNQPQHF. The gene calls are TRBV25-1 and TRBJ1-5, with D possibly being TRBD1 (6 bases). Germline CDR1 is MGHDK and CDR2 is SYGVNS. The length of the CDR3 is 14 residues.

This clonotype was counted a few times. The chain is built from TRBV9 and TRBJ1-2; D uncertain. The CDR3 runs 14 residues. From germline, CDR1 is SGDLS and CDR2 YYNGEE. With 2 bases removed from V and 2 bases from J, the gap between germline ends came to 10 bases. CDR3 in DNA: TGTGCCAGCAGCGTTGGGGTTCGGAACTATGGCTACACCTTC. Protein product: CASSVGVRNYGYTF.

A remark on this clonotype: A much larger clone differs from this one at a single base, so this may be a read error. The genes are TRBV20-1 and TRBJ2-1, with D unresolved. This CDR3 comprises 14 residues. Per germline, CDR1 DFQATT and CDR2 SNEGSKA (reference sequence). V lost 4 bases and J lost 6, with 16 bases in between. The CDR3 spells CSAKDPTRSNEQFF. The DNA of the CDR3 is TGCAGTGCTAAGGACCCAACCCGATCCAATGAGCAGTTCTTC.

This clonotype appeared many times. This chain joins TRBV29-1 and TRBJ2-7; D unresolved. CDR3 length: 11 amino acids. The germline V gene encodes CDR1 SQVTM and CDR2 ANQGSEA. The V end lost 4 bases, the J end lost 4 bases, and 8 bases lay between the germline ends. In nucleotides, the CDR3 is TGCAGCGTTGGCATAGGGTACGAGCAGTACTTC. It yields the protein CSVGIGYEQYF.

This chain uses TRBV6-5 with TRBJ1-2, with D possibly TRBD1 on 5 matching bases. CDR3 length: 14 residues. Germline V CDR1 and CDR2: MNHEY, SVGAGI. Trimming cost V 6 bases and J 6 bases, with 17 bases left between them. CDR3 sequence: CASRRTGLSDGYTF. The CDR3 DNA reads as TGTGCCAGCAGAAGGACGGGACTTTCCGATGGCTACACCTTC.

The rearrangement uses TRBV6-2 or TRBV6-3 and TRBJ1-1; D remains ambiguous. Germline lookup yields CDR1 MNHEY and CDR2 SVGEGT. The CDR3 is 15 residues long. V lost 6 bases and J 2 bases, leaving 16 bases between the germline ends. The CDR3 sequence: CASRPLPRDNTEAFF. The CDR3 coding sequence is TGTGCCAGCAGACCCCTGCCGAGGGATAACACTGAAGCTTTCTTT.

This clonotype has more than one count but fewer than ten. The chain links TRBV6-2 or TRBV6-3 to TRBJ2-7; D is ambiguous. The last part of the DNA fits TRBJ2-5 better; the J call may be wrong. This CDR3 comprises 16 residues. CDR1 is MNHEY and CDR2 is SVGEGT in the germline V gene. The CDR3 sequence: CASSYNFKDGLQTQYF. Here the CDR3 DNA reads TGTGCCAGCAGTTATAACTTCAAGGATGGGTTGCAGACCCAGTACTTC.

There are a few counts of this clonotype. The chain couples TRBV12-5 to TRBJ2-7; tentative D call: TRBD2 (5 bases). V was trimmed by 6 bases and J by 2 bases, leaving 23 bases between them. The CDR3 is made up of 17 amino acids. Germline V gene data show CDR1 as LGHNT and CDR2 as FRNRAP. The CDR3 sequence is CASGFPENGERTYEQYF. The CDR3 bases are TGTGCTAGTGGCTTCCCCGAGAACGGGGAAAGGACCTACGAGCAGTACTTC.

This chain links TRBV3-1 with TRBJ2-4; unclear D gene. Judging by the DNA end, TRBJ2-5 fits better; the J call may be wrong. CDR3 length: 15 amino acids. CDR1 is LGHDT, CDR2 YNNKEL, per germline (reference sequence). CDR3: CASSQDLYSGETQYF. The CDR3 nucleotides read TGTGCCAGCAGCCAAGATCTTTACAGTGGGGAGACCCAGTACTTC.

The genes are TRBV20-1 and TRBJ2-2; D possibly corresponds to TRBD2 (5 bases). Between the trimmed V and J ends, which lost 4 bases and 0 bases, there was a span of 12 bases. CDR1 is DFQATT and CDR2 is SNEGSKA in the germline V gene (reference sequence). CDR3 length: 15 amino acids. The CDR3: CSATWRVSNTGELFF. In nucleotides, the CDR3 is TGCAGTGCTACATGGCGGGTCTCGAACACCGGGGAGCTGTTTTTT.

V is TRBV4-1 and J is TRBJ2-1; a possible D gene is TRBD2 (5 bases). Germline CDR1 is MGHRA and CDR2 is YSYEKL. V lost 7 bases and J lost 8, with 15 bases in between. CDR3 length: 13 residues. CDR3 in amino acids: CASTSLGGYEQFF. In DNA, the CDR3 is TGCGCCAGCACGTCCTTAGGAGGTTATGAGCAGTTCTTC.

The V call is TRBV24-1, the J call TRBJ1-2; D remains unclear. Germline V gene sequence: CDR1 KGHDR, CDR2 SFDVKD. V shed 3 bases and J shed 0 bases, with 4 bases lying between them. The CDR3 extends over 13 amino acids. The CDR3 nucleotides read TGTGCCACCAGTGATCAACCTAACTATGGCTACACCTTC. This gives the protein CATSDQPNYGYTF.

The genes are TRBV10-3 and TRBJ1-5, with 9 nucleotides matching TRBD1. Per germline, CDR1 ENHRY and CDR2 SYGVKD. Trimming cost V 4 bases and J 1 base; bases outside gene matches: 5. The CDR3 consists of 16 residues. The chain's CDR3 is CAISADRGSSNQPQHF. As DNA, the CDR3 is TGTGCCATCAGTGCGGACAGGGGAAGCAGCAATCAGCCCCAGCATTTT.

Note on this clonotype: One end of the junction does not line up with germline, which may come from a read error. V usage is TRBV7-8 and J usage is TRBJ2-4; 9 positions match TRBD2. Germline lookup yields CDR1 SGHVS and CDR2 FQNEAQ. There are 16 residues in the CDR3. The CDR3 loop reads CASGYFAGGTKNIQYF. DNA of the CDR3: TGTGCCAGCGGCTACTTCGCGGGAGGGACCAAGAACATTCAGTACTTC. Looking up the rest from reference TRBV7-8 and TRBJ2-4 gives the full variable domain: GAGVSQSPRYKVAKRGQDVALRCDPISGHVSLFWYQQALGQGPEFLTYFQNEAQLDKSGLPSDRFFAERPEGSVSTLKIQRTQQEDSAVYLCASGYFAGGTKNIQYFGAGTRLSVL.

This clonotype was counted between two and nine times. The rearrangement uses TRBV5-1 and TRBJ2-7; unclear D gene. The V gene's germline CDR1 is SGHRS and CDR2 YFSETQ. V was pared by 2 bases and J by 2 bases, with 11 bases between. This CDR3 is built from 14 residues. DNA of the CDR3: TGCGCCAGCAGCTTAGGATCGGGTGCCTACGAGCAGTACTTC. Translation gives CASSLGSGAYEQYF.

This clonotype was picked up a small number of times. J is TRBJ2-7 and V is TRBV6-5; TRBD2 matches 8 bases. Germline CDR1 is MNHEY and CDR2 is SVGAGI. The J segment lost 3 bases and the V segment lost 4 bases, leaving 8 bases of the junction unmatched. This CDR3 spans 15 amino acids. CDR3 in amino acids: CASSSRGDWGYEQYF. The DNA for the CDR3 is TGTGCCAGCAGTTCGCGGGGGGACTGGGGCTACGAGCAGTACTTC.

This clonotype was seen repeatedly, ten times or more. The chain uses TRBV7-2 and TRBJ2-3; no firm D call. The ends were cut back, 3 bases at V and 2 bases at J, with 6 bases in the middle. Looked up from germline, CDR1 is SGHTA and CDR2 is FQGNSA. This CDR3 spans 13 amino acids. The DNA of the CDR3 is TGTGCCAGCAGCTTGCAGTACACAGATACGCAGTATTTT. Translated, it gives CASSLQYTDTQYF.

The rearrangement joins TRBV3-1 to TRBJ2-1; the D is unclear. The V end lost 0 bases, the J end lost 5 bases, and 11 bases lay between the germline ends. The CDR3 length is 15 residues. Germline CDR1 reads LGHDT; CDR2 reads YNNKEL (reference sequence). The CDR3 is CASSQDVRHHNEQFF. The CDR3 nucleotides are TGTGCCAGCAGCCAAGATGTAAGGCACCACAATGAGCAGTTCTTC.

V usage is TRBV5-6 and J usage is TRBJ2-7; the D gene is possibly TRBD1 (5 bases). V was cut by 4 bases and J by 3 bases, with 14 bases left in between. Germline CDR1 is SGHDT and CDR2 is YYEEEE. The CDR3 consists of 14 residues. The CDR3 sequence is CASSLQVWDYEQYF. The DNA of the CDR3 is TGTGCCAGCAGCCTACAGGTCTGGGACTACGAGCAGTACTTC.

The chain joins TRBV7-9 to TRBJ2-7; D is possibly TRBD1 (5 bases). V lost 4 bases, J lost 2 bases, and 12 bases lay in between. The CDR3 runs to 14 residues. Germline CDR1 is SEHNR and CDR2 is FQNEAQ (reference sequence). This CDR3 is CASSSTGYAYEQYF. As DNA, the CDR3 is TGTGCCAGCAGCTCAACAGGTTATGCCTACGAGCAGTACTTC.